This is a list of T cell receptor beta chains from one sample in a study of blood T cell repertoires in COVID-19. This table comes from immunoSEQ multiplex PCR, and its TCRdb copy is limited to in-frame clones, with some not included. The sample holds around 310,000 clones, around nine tenths seen once. The specimen was PBMCs or T cells enriched from blood (not recorded which). These receptors came from a woman in her twenties or thirties who had recovered from COVID-19. Each CDR3 is given with its conserved first and last residue.

V gene: TRBV19; J gene: TRBJ2-7; CDR3 protein: CASSIGTGPYEQYF
V gene: TRBV7-2; J gene: TRBJ2-7; CDR3 protein: CASSRKRDRDEQYF
V gene: TRBV19; J gene: TRBJ1-5; CDR3 protein: CASLKTGTVPNQPQHF
V gene: TRBV7-2; J gene: TRBJ2-2; CDR3 protein: CASSLQGKPNTGELFF
V gene: TRBV2; J gene: TRBJ2-3; CDR3 protein: CASSEAGRLDRRTDTQYF
V gene: TRBV10-3; J gene: TRBJ1-1; CDR3 protein: CAAKGGNTEAFF
V gene: TRBV7-9; J gene: TRBJ2-5; CDR3 protein: CASSLSSGTETQYF
V gene: TRBV15; J gene: TRBJ1-2; CDR3 protein: CATSRVGKGIYGYTF
V gene: TRBV6-5; J gene: TRBJ2-4; CDR3 protein: CASSYTSRGGGNIQYF
V gene: TRBV6-5; J gene: TRBJ1-1; CDR3 protein: CASRLDSAEAFF
V gene: TRBV10-3; J gene: TRBJ1-4; CDR3 protein: CAISESPGSNEKLFF
V gene: TRBV6-2/TRBV6-3; J gene: TRBJ2-7; CDR3 protein: CASSYSRGGGYEQYF
V gene: TRBV30; J gene: TRBJ1-6; CDR3 protein: CAWMNPQGTSPLHF
V gene: TRBV29-1; J gene: TRBJ2-1; CDR3 protein: CSVEGAGGPHKQFF
V gene: TRBV7-2; J gene: TRBJ2-2; CDR3 protein: CASSRGLAYTGELFF
V gene: TRBV7-9; J gene: TRBJ2-7; CDR3 protein: CASSPDGYEQYF
V gene: TRBV21-1; J gene: TRBJ1-5; CDR3 protein: CASSKGEAEKQNQPQHF
V gene: TRBV15; J gene: TRBJ1-1; CDR3 protein: CATSSLDMINTEAFF
V gene: TRBV18; J gene: TRBJ2-7; CDR3 protein: CASSNEWTGGTGEQYF
V gene: TRBV6-5; J gene: TRBJ2-5; CDR3 protein: CASRATGGMEETQYF
V gene: TRBV19; J gene: TRBJ1-2; CDR3 protein: CASSNYHLERQKANYGYTF
V gene: TRBV6-4; J gene: TRBJ2-1; CDR3 protein: CASSDWRTSREQFF
V gene: TRBV29-1; J gene: TRBJ2-1; CDR3 protein: CSCASGNYNEQFF
V gene: TRBV29-1; J gene: TRBJ1-1; CDR3 protein: CSVTSEYTEAFF
V gene: TRBV19; J gene: TRBJ1-1; CDR3 protein: CASSISVNTEAFF
V gene: TRBV6-2/TRBV6-3; J gene: TRBJ2-2; CDR3 protein: CASSYPPDRAGELFF
V gene: TRBV6-1; J gene: TRBJ1-1; CDR3 protein: CASSERTANMNTEAFF
V gene: TRBV6-5; J gene: TRBJ1-1; CDR3 protein: CASSYAPRENTEAFF
V gene: TRBV29-1; J gene: TRBJ1-1; CDR3 protein: CSVGQRLNTEAFF
V gene: TRBV7-9; J gene: TRBJ1-2; CDR3 protein: CASSHLAQRGPDGYTF
V gene: TRBV29-1; J gene: TRBJ2-3; CDR3 protein: CSVSSVAELDTQYF
V gene: TRBV10-3; J gene: TRBJ1-1; CDR3 protein: CAISALSTEAFF
V gene: TRBV2; J gene: TRBJ1-2; CDR3 protein: CASHESGTGAYGYTF
V gene: TRBV9; J gene: TRBJ1-1; CDR3 protein: CASSSVRDTNEAFF
V gene: TRBV4-1; J gene: TRBJ1-1; CDR3 protein: CASHESLGQGAPPGVTPEAFF
V gene: TRBV2; J gene: TRBJ2-2; CDR3 protein: CASRGDIYTGELFF
V gene: TRBV4-1; J gene: TRBJ1-5; CDR3 protein: CASSPLGQAGSQPQHF
V gene: TRBV28; J gene: TRBJ1-1; CDR3 protein: CASSYPTGEGAEAFF
V gene: TRBV10-3; J gene: TRBJ2-1; CDR3 protein: CATWTSGSYNEQFF
V gene: TRBV27; J gene: TRBJ1-1; CDR3 protein: CASSSIDRAENTEAFF
V gene: TRBV29-1; J gene: TRBJ2-1; CDR3 protein: CSAGAGPSSSKSYNEQFF
V gene: TRBV6-5; J gene: TRBJ1-2; CDR3 protein: CASRINTGDGYTF
V gene: TRBV5-1; J gene: TRBJ2-5; CDR3 protein: CASSLEGTGGETQYF
V gene: TRBV7-2; J gene: TRBJ1-2; CDR3 protein: CASSLKGVGSYGYTF
V gene: TRBV5-6; J gene: TRBJ2-7; CDR3 protein: CASSLASGNSYEQYF
V gene: TRBV19; J gene: TRBJ2-7; CDR3 protein: CASSSRDIIYEQYF
V gene: TRBV30; J gene: TRBJ1-4; CDR3 protein: CAWSTGLVEKLFF
V gene: TRBV28; J gene: TRBJ2-2; CDR3 protein: CASSSPGQGILSINTGELFF
V gene: TRBV7-9; J gene: TRBJ2-7; CDR3 protein: CASSLYGQGRQYF
V gene: TRBV14; J gene: TRBJ2-1; CDR3 protein: CASSHLHGTSGYNEQFF
V gene: TRBV4-3; J gene: TRBJ1-4; CDR3 protein: CASSQESPGTGNEKLFF
V gene: TRBV3-1/TRBV3-2; J gene: TRBJ2-2; CDR3 protein: CASSQDTNTGELFF
V gene: TRBV6-1; J gene: TRBJ2-1; CDR3 protein: CASSELTGGFYEQFF
V gene: TRBV5-1; J gene: TRBJ2-2; CDR3 protein: CASSLLAGGMSGELFF
V gene: TRBV30; J gene: TRBJ2-3; CDR3 protein: CAWCEGPGDTQYF
V gene: TRBV29-1; J gene: TRBJ2-6; CDR3 protein: CSVEEEQGYSGANVLTF
V gene: TRBV11-2; J gene: TRBJ1-3; CDR3 protein: CASSLTPGSGNTIYF
V gene: TRBV6-4; J gene: TRBJ2-3; CDR3 protein: CASSRLAGGQTDTQYF
V gene: TRBV4-1; J gene: TRBJ2-1; CDR3 protein: CASSPLGIEQFF
V gene: TRBV11-2; J gene: TRBJ2-7; CDR3 protein: CASSLRQVVHEQYF